This entry lists 13 T cell receptor beta chains sequenced from one sample in a study of shared clonotypes between healthy human individuals. TCRdb's table, derived via immunoSEQ multiplex PCR, lists solely in-frame clones and lacks some. The data hold over 2 million clones, with roughly 95% observed a single time. The sequenced sample consisted of naive CD4+ T cells sorted from blood. Stated subset: CD45RA+ positively selected. All receptors derive from a man between 18 and 35 years old in good health.

The rearrangement uses TRBV7-2 and TRBJ1-5, with 7 nucleotides matching TRBD1. Germline trimming cut 2 bases from V and 3 bases from J; bases unmatched to any gene: 4. This CDR3 spans 15 amino acids. Germline-derived CDR1 and CDR2 are SGHTA and FQGNSA. CDR3 sequence: CASSLLTGVNQPQHF. The DNA for the CDR3 is TGTGCCAGCAGCTTACTTACAGGGGTCAATCAGCCCCAGCATTTT.

The gene calls are TRBV9 and TRBJ2-7; D remains unclear. Germline CDR1 is SGDLS and CDR2 is YYNGEE. There are 11 residues in the CDR3. V was pared by 5 bases and J by 5 bases, with 8 bases between. CDR3 residues: CASSDEDEQYF. The CDR3, as DNA: TGTGCCAGCAGTGACGAGGACGAGCAGTACTTC.

CDR3 nucleotide sequence: TGTGCCAGCGGGTCCTCCTATAATTCACCCCTCCACTTT. It yields the protein CASGSSYNSPLHF. This sequence joins TRBV2 and TRBJ1-6; no reliable D call. The CDR3 sequence is 13 residues long. Trimming left V 8 bases short and J 0 bases short, with 5 bases between. Germline V gives CDR1 SNHLY, CDR2 FYNNEI.

V usage is TRBV6-1 and J usage is TRBJ1-5; D may be TRBD1 (6 bases). This CDR3 has 17 amino acids. In germline, CDR1 is MNHNS, CDR2 SASEGT. The germline V and J ends were trimmed by 4 bases and 3 bases, with 19 bases remaining between them. The CDR3 spells CASSVMDTGTNNQPQHF. CDR3 DNA: TGTGCCAGCAGTGTTATGGATACAGGGACGAACAATCAGCCCCAGCATTTT.

The rearrangement joins TRBV27 to TRBJ2-1; no firm D call. The CDR3 is 14 amino acids. V lost 4 bases to trimming and J lost 8 bases, with 15 bases between them. Germline V gives CDR1 MNHEY, CDR2 SMNVEV (reference sequence). This CDR3 is CASSSLSPIHEQFF. The CDR3, as DNA: TGTGCCAGCAGTTCGCTTAGTCCCATACATGAGCAGTTCTTC.

This chain links TRBV5-4 with TRBJ1-1, with D perhaps matching TRBD1 (5 bases). Trimming removed 6 bases from V and 1 base from J, with 13 bases in between. CDR1 SGHNT and CDR2 YYREEE come from the germline V gene (reference sequence). This CDR3 has 14 residues. The CDR3 is CASTRGTENTEAFF. The DNA of the CDR3 is TGTGCCAGCACTAGGGGCACCGAGAACACTGAAGCTTTCTTT.

The gene calls are TRBV6-1 and TRBJ1-2; D possibly corresponds to TRBD1 (5 bases). Germline values: CDR1 MNHNS, CDR2 SASEGT. With 5 bases removed from V and 7 bases from J, the gap between germline ends came to 20 bases. The CDR3 has 15 amino acids. In DNA form, the CDR3 reads TGTGCCAGCAGTACGCTGACAGACCCTGGGGGTGGCTACACCTTC. It is translated as CASSTLTDPGGGYTF.

The V gene is TRBV29-1, the J gene TRBJ2-7, with TRBD1 identical over 9 bases. J was trimmed by 6 bases and V by 6 bases; bases with no gene match: 6. CDR1 is SQVTM and CDR2 is ANQGSEA in the germline V gene. This CDR3 region has 12 residues. The CDR3 sequence: CSVGDRDTEQYF. The CDR3 DNA follows: TGCAGCGTGGGGGACAGGGACACCGAGCAGTACTTC.

This rearrangement joins TRBV30 to TRBJ2-5, with TRBD2 matching 9 bases. After removal of 5 bases from V and 7 bases from J, the junction contained 11 bases not matched to a gene. The CDR3 spans 14 residues. Germline assignment: CDR1 GTSNPN and CDR2 SVGIG (reference sequence). The CDR3: CAWGTAGGPGTQYF. In nucleotides, the CDR3 is TGTGCCTGGGGCACCGCGGGAGGGCCGGGGACCCAGTACTTC. The full variable domain, in which reference TRBV30 and TRBJ2-5 provide the parts outside the CDR3, is SQTIHQWPATLVQPVGSPLSLECTVEGTSNPNLYWYRQAAGRGLQLLFYSVGIGQISSEVPQNLSASRPQDRQFILSSKKLLLSDSGFYLCAWGTAGGPGTQYFGPGTRLLVL.

This clone was seen only once. The V gene is TRBV10-3, the J gene TRBJ2-6; TRBD1 might be the D (6 bases). V gave up 3 bases and J gave up 1 base, with 10 bases separating them. CDR1 and CDR2 from the germline V gene are ENHRY and SYGVKD. The CDR3 runs 16 residues. CDR3 nucleotides: TGTGCCATCAGTGACAAGCAGGGGTCTGGGGCCAACGTCCTGACTTTC. It yields the protein CAISDKQGSGANVLTF.

The V gene is TRBV7-2, the J gene TRBJ2-1; 12 bases are a match to TRBD2. Trimming at V came to 1 base and at J to 11 bases, leaving 9 bases not matched to a gene. The CDR3 runs to 16 residues. From germline, CDR1 is SGHTA and CDR2 FQGNSA. In nucleotides, the CDR3 is TGTGCCAGCAGCTTAGTAGGACTAGCGGGAAGGAAGAAGCAGTTCTTC. This codes for CASSLVGLAGRKKQFF.

The CDR3 DNA is TGTGCCAGCAGCTTAGCGACAGGGTCCTACGAGCAGTACTTC. Translating it yields CASSLATGSYEQYF. The chain links TRBV7-2 to TRBJ2-7, with 7 bases lining up with TRBD1. The CDR3 is 14 amino acids. Trimming took 0 bases from V and 1 from J; bases not matched to a gene: 0. Germline-derived CDR1 and CDR2 are SGHTA and FQGNSA.

V gene TRBV25-1 combines with J gene TRBJ1-2; the D gene is possibly TRBD1 (5 bases). The germline gives CDR1 MGHDK, CDR2 SYGVNS. This CDR3 has 11 residues. Trimming left V 8 bases short and J 5 bases short, with 9 bases between. Written as DNA, the CDR3 is TGTGCCAGCGGGACGGGTTATGGCTACACCTTC. Translating gives CASGTGYGYTF.